The T cell receptor beta chain under discussion was sequenced for a study of spatial heterogeneity in lung cancer. Whole-study context: As counted in raw reads, each unique TCR and UMI combination appeared more than ten times on average. Notes on the study in general: It was found that expanded intratumoral alpha and beta TCR counts tracked tumor mutation counts. Estimated TCR-seq coverage of tumor T cells was only roughly 7% for alpha chains. For beta chains, the corresponding estimate was around 14%.

TCRdb used MiXCR to reprocess the 5' RACE reads, holding one entry per CDR3 protein. The sample includes roughly 7,000 distinct CDR3 sequences, 11% to 15% of them seen just once. Time point denoted: sample taken at primary tumor resection. Samples came from approximately 65 TRACERx patients with untreated early-stage lung cancer. This clonotype is judged medium-sized. What it recognizes is unknown. This beta chain slipped into a library made for alpha chains as a stray read, so its size is not meaningful. The starting material was lung tumor tissue, obtained at surgery. The receptor's source is a female donor with early-stage non-small cell lung cancer.

In nucleotides, the CDR3 is TGTGCCAGCAGCTCATCACGTCTAGGGGGAGCTTTCTTT. Translating it yields CASSSSRLGGAFF. The V call is TRBV7-9, the J call TRBJ1-1, with D perhaps matching TRBD1 (6 bases). From germline, CDR1 is SEHNR and CDR2 FQNEAQ (reference sequence). V gave up 4 bases and J gave up 10 bases, with 16 bases separating them. This CDR3 is 13 amino acids long.